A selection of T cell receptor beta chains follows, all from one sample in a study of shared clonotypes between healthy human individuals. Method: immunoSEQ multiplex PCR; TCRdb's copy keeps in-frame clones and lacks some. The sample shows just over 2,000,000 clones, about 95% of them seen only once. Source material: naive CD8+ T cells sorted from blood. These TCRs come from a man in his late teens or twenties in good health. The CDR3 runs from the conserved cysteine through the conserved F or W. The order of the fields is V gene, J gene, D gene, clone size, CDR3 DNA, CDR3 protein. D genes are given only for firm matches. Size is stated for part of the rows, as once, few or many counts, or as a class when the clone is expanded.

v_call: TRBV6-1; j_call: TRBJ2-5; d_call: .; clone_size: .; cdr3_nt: TGTGCCAGCAGTCCTCGGGACAACCAAGAGACCCAGTACTTC; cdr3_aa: CASSPRDNQETQYF
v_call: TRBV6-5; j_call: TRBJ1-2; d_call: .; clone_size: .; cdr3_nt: TGTGCCAGCAGTCCGCCCTCCGGGTATGGCTACACCTTC; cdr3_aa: CASSPPSGYGYTF
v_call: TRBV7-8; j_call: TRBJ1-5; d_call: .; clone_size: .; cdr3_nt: TGTGCCAGCAGCTTAGCGGCCGGGACTTTTAATAGCAATCAGCCCCAGCATTTT; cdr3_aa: CASSLAAGTFNSNQPQHF
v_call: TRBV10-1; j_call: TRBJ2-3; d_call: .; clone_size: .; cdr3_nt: TGCGCCAGCAGTGAGGGGGCCGGCACAGATACGCAGTATTTT; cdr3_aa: CASSEGAGTDTQYF
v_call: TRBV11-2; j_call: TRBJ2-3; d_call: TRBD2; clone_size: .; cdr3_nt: TGTGCCAGCAGACGGGGGGGCACAGATACGCAGTATTTT; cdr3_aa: CASRRGGTDTQYF
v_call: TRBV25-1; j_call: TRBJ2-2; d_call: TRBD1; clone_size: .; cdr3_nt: TGTGCCAGCAGTCAGGGGGCGGTCACCGGGGAGCTGTTTTTT; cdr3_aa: CASSQGAVTGELFF
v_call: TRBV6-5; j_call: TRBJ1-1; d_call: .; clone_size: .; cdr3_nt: TGTGCCAGCAGTTATGTCAAGAACACTGAAGCTTTCTTT; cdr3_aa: CASSYVKNTEAFF
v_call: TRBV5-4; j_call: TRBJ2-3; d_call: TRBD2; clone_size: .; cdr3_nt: TGTGCCAGCAGCCCAGCGGGAGGGCCGGATACGCAGTATTTT; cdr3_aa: CASSPAGGPDTQYF
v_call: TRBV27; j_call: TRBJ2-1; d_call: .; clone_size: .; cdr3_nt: TGTGCCAGCGGTTGGATGGATGGGTCCTACAATGAGCAGTTCTTC; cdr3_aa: CASGWMDGSYNEQFF
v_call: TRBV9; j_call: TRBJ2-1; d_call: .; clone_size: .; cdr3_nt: TGTGCCAGCAGCGATTTTCCGTCCTACAATGAGCAGTTCTTC; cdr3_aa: CASSDFPSYNEQFF
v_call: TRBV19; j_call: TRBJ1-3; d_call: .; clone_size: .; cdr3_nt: TGTGCCAGTAACGGCGGTTTCTCTGGAAACACCATATATTTT; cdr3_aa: CASNGGFSGNTIYF
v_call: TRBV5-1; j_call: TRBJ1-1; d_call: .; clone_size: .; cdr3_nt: TGCGCCAGCAGCTTATCGGGGGGCACTGAAGCTTTCTTT; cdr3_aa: CASSLSGGTEAFF
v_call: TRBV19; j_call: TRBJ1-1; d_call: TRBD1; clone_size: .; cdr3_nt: TGTGCCAGTAGTGAAACCGGGACAGGTTCCAGCACTGAAGCTTTCTTT; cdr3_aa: CASSETGTGSSTEAFF
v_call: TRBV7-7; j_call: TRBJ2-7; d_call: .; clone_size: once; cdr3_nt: TGTGCTAGCAGCTTAGCGCGGGGTGACTACGAGCAGTACTTC; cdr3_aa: CASSLARGDYEQYF
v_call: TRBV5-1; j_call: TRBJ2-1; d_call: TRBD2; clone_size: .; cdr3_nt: TGCGCCAGCAGCTTCTCTACGAGCGGGACGCCCGGGATCAATGAGCAGTTCTTC; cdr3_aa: CASSFSTSGTPGINEQFF
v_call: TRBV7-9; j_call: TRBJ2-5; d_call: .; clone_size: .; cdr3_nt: TGTGCCAGCAGCTTCGACCAAGAGACCCAGTACTTC; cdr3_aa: CASSFDQETQYF
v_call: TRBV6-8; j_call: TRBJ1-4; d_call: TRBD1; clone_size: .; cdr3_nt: TGTGCCAGCATGCCATTCCTACCGGGACAGGGGGATGAAAAACTGTTTTTT; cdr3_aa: CASMPFLPGQGDEKLFF
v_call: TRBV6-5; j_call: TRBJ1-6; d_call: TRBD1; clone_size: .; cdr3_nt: TGTGCCAGCAGTTTCCGGGACAGCAATAATTCACCCCTCCACTTT; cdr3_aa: CASSFRDSNNSPLHF
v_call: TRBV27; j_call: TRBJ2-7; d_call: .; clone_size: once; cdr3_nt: TGTGCCAGCAGTTTATCGGGGGACGACGAGCAGTACTTC; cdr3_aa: CASSLSGDDEQYF
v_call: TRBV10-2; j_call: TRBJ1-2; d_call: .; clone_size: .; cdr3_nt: TGCGCCAGCAGTGAGTGGGGGGACACTGATAACTATGGCTACACCTTC; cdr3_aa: CASSEWGDTDNYGYTF
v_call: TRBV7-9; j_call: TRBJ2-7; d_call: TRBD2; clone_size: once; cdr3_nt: TGTGCCAGCAGCTACAGCGGGGACGAGCAGTACTTC; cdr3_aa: CASSYSGDEQYF
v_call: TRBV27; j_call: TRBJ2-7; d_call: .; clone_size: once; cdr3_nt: TGTGCCAGCAGTTTAGGAATCAACTCGGGCTCCGAGCAGTACTTC; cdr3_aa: CASSLGINSGSEQYF
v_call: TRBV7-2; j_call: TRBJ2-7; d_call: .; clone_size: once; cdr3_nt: TGTGCCAGCATCAAGGTGGGGTCCCACGAGCAGTACTTC; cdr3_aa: CASIKVGSHEQYF
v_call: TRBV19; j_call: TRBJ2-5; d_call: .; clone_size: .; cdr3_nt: TGTGCCAGTAGTAATCTAGTCTACCAAGAGACCCAGTACTTC; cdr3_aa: CASSNLVYQETQYF
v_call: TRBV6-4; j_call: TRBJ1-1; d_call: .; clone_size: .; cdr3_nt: TGTGCCAGCAGGACTCTCGACGGAGTAAACACTGAAGCTTTCTTT; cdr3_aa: CASRTLDGVNTEAFF
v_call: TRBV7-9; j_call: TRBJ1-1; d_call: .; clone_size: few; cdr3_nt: TGTGCCAGCAGCTCCCTAAGGGGGAACACTGAAGCTTTCTTT; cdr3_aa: CASSSLRGNTEAFF
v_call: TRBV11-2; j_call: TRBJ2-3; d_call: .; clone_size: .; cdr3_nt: TGTGCCAGCAGCTTAGTTCACCCAGATACGCAGTATTTT; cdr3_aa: CASSLVHPDTQYF
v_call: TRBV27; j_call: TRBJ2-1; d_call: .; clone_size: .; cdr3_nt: TGTGCCAGCAGTTTATTCGATGAGCAGTTCTTC; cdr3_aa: CASSLFDEQFF
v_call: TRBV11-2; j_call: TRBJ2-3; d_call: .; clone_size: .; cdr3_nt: TGTGCCAGCAGCTTACAAACAGACTCCTACACAGATACGCAGTATTTT; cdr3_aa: CASSLQTDSYTDTQYF
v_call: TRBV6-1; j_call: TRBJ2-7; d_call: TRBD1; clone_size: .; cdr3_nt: TGTGCCAGCAGTGACCCGGGACAGGGTCATTACGAGCAGTACTTC; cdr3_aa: CASSDPGQGHYEQYF
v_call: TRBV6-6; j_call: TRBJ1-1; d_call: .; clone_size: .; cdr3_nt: TGTGCCAGCAGTTACTCTCCGGGATTGAACACTGAAGCTTTCTTT; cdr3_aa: CASSYSPGLNTEAFF
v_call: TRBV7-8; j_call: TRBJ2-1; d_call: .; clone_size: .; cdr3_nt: TGTGCCAGCAGCCCGGACACGTACAATGAGCAGTTCTTC; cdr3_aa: CASSPDTYNEQFF
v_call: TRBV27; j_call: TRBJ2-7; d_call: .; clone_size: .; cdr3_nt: TGTGCCAGCAGTCCCTGGACGAATCCCTACGAGCAGTACTTC; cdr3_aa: CASSPWTNPYEQYF
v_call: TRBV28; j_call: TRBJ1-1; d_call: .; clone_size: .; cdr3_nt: TGTGTCACGGGCACTGAAGCTTTCTTT; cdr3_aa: CVTGTEAFF
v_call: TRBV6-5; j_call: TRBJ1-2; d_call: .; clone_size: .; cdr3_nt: TGTGCCAGCAGCAACTCCCTACAGGGATCCTTCGGCTACACCTTC; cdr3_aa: CASSNSLQGSFGYTF
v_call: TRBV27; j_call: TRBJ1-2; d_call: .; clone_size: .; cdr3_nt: TGTGCCAGCAGTCCAAACCCAGGGAACGGGGGATATGGCTACACCTTC; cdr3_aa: CASSPNPGNGGYGYTF
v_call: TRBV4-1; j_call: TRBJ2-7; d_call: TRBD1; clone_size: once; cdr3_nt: TGCGCCAGCAGCCAAGGAATCGACAGGGGCGAGCAGTACTTC; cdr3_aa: CASSQGIDRGEQYF
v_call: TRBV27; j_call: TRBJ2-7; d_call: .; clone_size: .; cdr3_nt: TGTGCCAGCAGTTCCGGAAACTACGAGCAGTACTTC; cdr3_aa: CASSSGNYEQYF
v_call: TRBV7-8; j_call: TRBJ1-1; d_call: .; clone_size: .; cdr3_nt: TGTGCCGCGGGAACAGGGTTGAACACTGAAGCTTTCTTT; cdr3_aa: CAAGTGLNTEAFF
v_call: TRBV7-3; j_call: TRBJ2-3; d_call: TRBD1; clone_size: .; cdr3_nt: TGTGCCAGCAGCCCGTGGGGACAGGGAGGGCCAGATACGCAGTATTTT; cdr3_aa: CASSPWGQGGPDTQYF